This T cell receptor beta chain was identified during a study of cytomegalovirus exposure and HLA in healthy donors. V was shortened by 5 bases and J by 4 bases, with 12 bases between the two germline ends. CDR1 and CDR2 (germline): LNHNV, YYDKDF (reference sequence). CDR3 size: 13 residues. Primers: 60 Vbeta forward and 13 Jbeta reverse. The table came from immunoSEQ multiplex PCR; TCRdb's copy has only in-frame clones and leaves some out. The sample has 200,000 to 250,000 clones; 78% are singletons. The chain links TRBV15 to TRBJ2-7, with D maybe TRBD2 (6 bases). The receptor was isolated from a boy aged 5-17 years in good health and CMV-seronegative. Source material: PBMCs. The CDR3 sequence: CATSPRLEYEQYF. The CDR3 bases are TGTGCCACCAGCCCCCGACTAGAGTACGAGCAGTACTTC.